A single sample is the source of the 17 T cell receptor beta chains below, sequenced in a study of T cell responses to AZD1222 COVID-19 vaccine. Profiling relied on immunoSEQ multiplex PCR, and the TCRdb table lists in-frame clones only, not all of them. The repertoire holds 150,000 to 200,000 clones, with approximately 90% as singletons. The input for sequencing was peripheral blood, taken 28 days after the second AZD1222 dose. The receptor source for this set is an adult who received the AZD1222 COVID-19 vaccine.

CDR3 sequence (DNA): TGTGCCAGCACCCCTCCGGGACTCCGAGTCTATGGCTACACCTTC. This translates into CASTPPGLRVYGYTF. The chain is built from TRBV28 and TRBJ1-2, with D perhaps matching TRBD1 (5 bases). CDR3 length: 15 amino acids. The V gene's germline CDR1 is MDHEN and CDR2 SYDVKM. V was pared by 7 bases and J by 4 bases, with 19 bases between.

The chain links TRBV21-1 to TRBJ2-5; the tabulated D call, TRBD2, remains unverified against the DNA. TRBV21-1 is termed a pseudogene. CDR3 size: 15 residues. The CDR3 here is CASSRIPRIQETQYF. For the CDR3, the DNA is TGTGCCAGCAGCAGGATACCGCGGATCCAAGAGACCCAGTACTTC.

This chain uses TRBV7-2 with TRBJ2-7, with TRBD1 identical over 8 bases. The CDR3 is 16 amino acids. V was clipped by 2 bases and J by 5 bases; unmatched bases: 11. CDR1 and CDR2 (germline): SGHTA, FQGNSA. CDR3 region: CASSLKDRVRLDEQYF. The DNA of the CDR3 is TGTGCCAGCAGCTTAAAGGACAGGGTCAGGCTAGACGAGCAGTACTTC.

As for this clone: Other DNA sequences in the same sample also yield this CDR3. The DNA for the CDR3 is TGTGCCAGCAGTTCAGGGAGCTCTGGGGCCAACGTCCTGACTTTC. Translating it yields CASSSGSSGANVLTF. This chain joins TRBV28 and TRBJ2-6; perhaps D is TRBD1 or TRBD2 (5 bases each). CDR3 length: 15 residues. Per germline, CDR1 MDHEN and CDR2 SYDVKM. V lost 4 bases, J lost 0 bases, and 7 bases lay in between.

There are a few counts of this clone. The rearrangement uses TRBV28 and TRBJ1-6; 10 bases are shared with TRBD1. V shed 4 bases, J shed 8 bases, and the junction held 5 bases outside the gene matches. The germline V gene has CDR1 MDHEN and CDR2 SYDVKM. This CDR3 is built from 15 residues. Written as DNA, the CDR3 is TGTGCCAGCAGTTCACCCGGGACAGGGGATTCACCCCTCCACTTT. Translating gives CASSSPGTGDSPLHF.

In the case of this clone: Within the sample, other DNA sequences also encode this same CDR3. The chain couples TRBV24-1 to TRBJ2-2, with D possibly being TRBD1 (6 bases). Germline-derived CDR1 and CDR2 are KGHDR and SFDVKD. V lost 2 bases and J 5 bases, leaving 11 bases between the germline ends. This CDR3 region has 15 residues. The CDR3: CATSDWQGSTGELFF. The CDR3 DNA sequence: TGTGCCACCAGTGATTGGCAGGGGAGTACCGGGGAGCTGTTTTTT.

This clone was seen just once. The V and J genes are TRBV19 and TRBJ1-3, with TRBD1 matching over 8 bases. This CDR3 spans 16 amino acids. Germline V CDR1 and CDR2: LNHDA, SQIVND (reference sequence). V lost 4 bases, J lost 0 bases, and 5 bases stayed unmatched. For the CDR3, the DNA is TGTGCCAGTAGTAACAGGGGGACAAGCTCTGGAAACACCATATATTTT. This translates into CASSNRGTSSGNTIYF.

The chain has TRBV18 and TRBJ1-1; tentative D call: TRBD1 (5 bases). Germline CDR1 reads KGHSH; CDR2 reads LQKENI. The CDR3 length is 16 residues. Trimming removed 2 bases from V and 1 base from J, with 14 bases in between. The CDR3, as DNA: TGTGCCAGCTCACCAACAGGAGGTACAGGGAACACTGAAGCTTTCTTT. It encodes CASSPTGGTGNTEAFF.

The chain carries TRBV6-5 and TRBJ1-1, with TRBD1 matching 7 bases. J gave up 0 bases and V 6 bases, and 4 bases lay outside the gene matches. Per the germline V gene, CDR1 is MNHEY and CDR2 is SVGAGI. CDR3 length: 14 amino acids. The chain's CDR3 is CASRETGMNTEAFF. In DNA form, the CDR3 reads TGTGCCAGCAGGGAGACAGGGATGAACACTGAAGCTTTCTTT.

V gene TRBV6-5 combines with J gene TRBJ1-5; D perhaps matches TRBD1 (6 bases). The V end lost 8 bases, the J end lost 3 bases, and 17 bases lay between the germline ends. CDR1 is MNHEY and CDR2 is SVGAGI in the germline V gene. This CDR3 contains 15 residues. The CDR3 sequence: CASGAGVSYNQPQHF. The CDR3 coding sequence is TGTGCCAGCGGAGCAGGGGTCTCATACAATCAGCCCCAGCATTTT.

This chain links TRBV7-2 with TRBJ1-1; the D is unclear. The V and J ends lost 3 bases and 0 bases respectively, with 8 bases between them. Germline V lookup: CDR1 SGHTA, CDR2 FQGNSA. The CDR3 covers 14 residues. The DNA for the CDR3 is TGTGCCAGCAGCTTTGGTCGGTTGAACACTGAAGCTTTCTTT. As protein: CASSFGRLNTEAFF.

J is TRBJ2-7 and V is TRBV12-3 or TRBV12-4; D may be TRBD1 (5 bases). The V gene lost 5 bases and the J gene lost 1 base, with 9 bases spanning the gap. This CDR3 region has 13 residues. CDR3 loop: CASSTDRSYEQYF. In DNA, the CDR3 is TGTGCCAGCAGTACCGACAGATCCTACGAGCAGTACTTC.

The gene calls are TRBV19 and TRBJ2-5; D remains ambiguous. Germline assignment: CDR1 LNHDA and CDR2 SQIVND (reference sequence). CDR3 length equals 13 residues. Between the trimmed V and J ends, which lost 2 bases and 5 bases, there was a span of 9 bases. CDR3 sequence reads: CASSITWGETQYF. The CDR3, as DNA: TGTGCCAGTAGTATAACGTGGGGTGAGACCCAGTACTTC.

The chain employs TRBV28 and TRBJ1-4; the D is unclear. Trimming pared 7 bases from V and 8 bases from J, leaving 14 bases between. In germline, CDR1 is MDHEN, CDR2 SYDVKM. This CDR3 region has 13 residues. The DNA of the CDR3 is TGTGCCAGCACCTTTGACACGGGCGAAAAACTGTTTTTT. It specifies CASTFDTGEKLFF. Together with reference TRBV28 and TRBJ1-4, the CDR3 gives the full variable domain: DVKVTQSSRYLVKRTGEKVFLECVQDMDHENMFWYRQDPGLGLRLIYFSYDVKMKEKGDIPEGYSVSREKKERFSLILESASTNQTSMYLCASTFDTGEKLFFGSGTQLSVL.

The sample holds one count of this clone. J is TRBJ1-4 and V is TRBV7-2, with D tentatively TRBD1 (6 bases). V was cut by 4 bases and J by 11 bases, with 20 bases left in between. CDR1 is SGHTA, CDR2 FQGNSA, per germline. The CDR3 contains 15 residues. The CDR3 DNA reads as TGTGCCAGCAGCTCCACGGACAGTCTCCCTGGGAAACTGTTTTTT. The encoded protein is CASSSTDSLPGKLFF. Supplemented by reference TRBV7-2 and TRBJ1-4, the full variable domain reads GAGVSQSPSNKVTEKGKDVELRCDPISGHTALYWYRQSLGQGLEFLIYFQGNSAPDKSGLPSDRFSAERTGGSVSTLTIQRTQQEDSAVYLCASSSTDSLPGKLFFGSGTQLSVL.

This chain connects TRBV7-2 to TRBJ2-1; 7 positions match TRBD2. Germline lookup yields CDR1 SGHTA and CDR2 FQGNSA. The CDR3 is 16 residues long. J lost 5 bases, V lost 6 bases, and 13 bases had no gene match. The CDR3 DNA reads as TGTGCCAGCAGTATCTCCCCCGGACTAGGGGACAATGAGCAGTTCTTC. It is translated as CASSISPGLGDNEQFF.

This clone has a handful of counts. The chain employs TRBV18 and TRBJ2-7, with D possibly TRBD2 on 6 matching bases. Germline CDR1 and CDR2: KGHSH and LQKENI. The CDR3 is made up of 14 amino acids. V lost 6 bases, J lost 6 bases, and 18 bases lay in between. For the CDR3, the DNA is TGTGCCAGCTCGGAGGGGACCTTCCGATCCGAGCAGTACTTC. Its protein is CASSEGTFRSEQYF. Together with reference TRBV18 and TRBJ2-7, the CDR3 gives the full variable domain: NAGVMQNPRHLVRRRGQEARLRCSPMKGHSHVYWYRQLPEEGLKFMVYLQKENIIDESGMPKERFSAEFPKEGPSILRIQQVVRGDSAAYFCASSEGTFRSEQYFGPGTRLTVT.